Listed below are T cell receptor beta chains from one sample, sequenced in a study of T cell repertoires in aging, cancer and after chemotherapy. TCRdb reprocessed the multiplex PCR reads via MiXCR and lists one record per CDR3 protein. The table shows about 8,700 distinct CDR3 sequences, with roughly 32% occurring only once. Material: blood. Source of these receptors: a human donor in good health. The conserved cysteine and the conserved F or W are not part of the CDR3 here.

v_call	cdr3_length	j_call	cdr3_aa
TRBV7-2	14	TRBJ2-3	ASSTGLAGSLWTQY
TRBV20-1	14	TRBJ2-1	SARRRTGGSYNEQF
TRBV18	10	TRBJ2-1	ASSPAPDEQF
TRBV7-2	16	TRBJ1-2	ASSFYISPRTGTYGYT
TRBV12-3/TRBV12-4	12	TRBJ2-7	ASRPSGSKYEQY
TRBV30	13	TRBJ2-7	AWSPIRGAHNEQY
TRBV27	13	TRBJ2-1	ASSVRGVGIDEQF
TRBV7-2	11	TRBJ2-7	ASSLQKGDEQY
TRBV6-5	13	TRBJ2-1	DSSLGGSGRNEQF
TRBV4-3	13	TRBJ2-7	ASSQTSGRYYEQY
TRBV21-1	12	TRBJ1-1	ASSKLGGHTEAF
TRBV5-1	13	TRBJ1-1	ASSLVSGANTEAF
TRBV28	13	TRBJ2-7	ASSGRGTSGYEQY
TRBV30	12	TRBJ1-1	AWITPTQNTEAF
TRBV29-1	11	TRBJ1-1	SVGDRKNTEAF
TRBV12-3/TRBV12-4	14	TRBJ1-3	ASSLGTGLLGNTIY
TRBV24-1	11	TRBJ2-1	ASQGKSYNEQF
TRBV15	14	TRBJ1-1	ATSRGVRAPNTEAL
TRBV20-1	10	TRBJ2-3	SAVGQGDTQY
TRBV5-6	12	TRBJ2-4	ASSRGAGGNIQY
TRBV11-2	16	TRBJ2-3	ASSLIRLAGVWTDTQY
TRBV6-1	10	TRBJ1-1	ASILGGGLAF
TRBV28	12	TRBJ1-2	ASSFGGESYGYT
TRBV6-5	13	TRBJ1-4	ASSAKDLGGEKLF
TRBV6-2/TRBV6-3	13	TRBJ2-6	ASRDRRSGANVLT
TRBV19	12	TRBJ2-7	ASRYRAREDEQY
TRBV20-1	12	TRBJ1-2	SARDLGTGAGYT
TRBV27	15	TRBJ2-3	ASSFGQGAWGTDTQY
TRBV7-2	13	TRBJ2-1	ASSFDRATLNEQF
TRBV24-1	14	TRBJ1-5	ATSEAGTGDRQPQH
TRBV18	13	TRBJ2-5	ASSPPGLRQETQY
TRBV28	11	TRBJ2-1	ASTTGGSYEQF
TRBV25-1	12	TRBJ2-3	ASSPSVPEDTQY
TRBV6-5	13	TRBJ1-5	ASSPSGVGGQPQH
TRBV28	11	TRBJ2-1	ASTGGRANEQF
TRBV5-7	12	TRBJ2-7	ASSLAWEWNEQY
TRBV30	13	TRBJ1-3	ALSRDRSSGNTIY
TRBV27	7	TRBJ2-2	ASSGELF
TRBV5-6	13	TRBJ2-7	ASSWETGGNYEQY
TRBV6-2/TRBV6-3	11	TRBJ2-3	ASTRGYTDTQY
TRBV27	10	TRBJ2-1	ASSSYYNEQF
TRBV6-5	11	TRBJ2-7	ASSYLGAHEQY
TRBV7-9	15	TRBJ2-5	ASSLASSGRSSETQY
TRBV7-3	13	TRBJ2-1	ASSPGTSGFNEQF
TRBV5-6	11	TRBJ1-1	ASSLYRVAEAF
TRBV7-2	12	TRBJ2-5	ASSFGLAGETQY
TRBV13	13	TRBJ2-7	ASSLWSRREYEQY
TRBV12-3/TRBV12-4	13	TRBJ1-2	ASSLGTGGLYGYT
TRBV7-3	11	NA	ASSRGQGSPQY
TRBV6-1	11	TRBJ2-3	AGGTGYTDTQY
TRBV27	15	TRBJ2-7	ASSSPGLATPGNEQY
TRBV28	12	TRBJ1-2	ASSFGAGENVYT
TRBV19	13	TRBJ2-1	ASSISRGPSLEQF
TRBV30	11	TRBJ1-5	AWSFGENQPQH
TRBV28	12	TRBJ1-4	ASSLVQGNEKLF
TRBV6-2/TRBV6-3	9	TRBJ1-2	ASSWGYGYT
TRBV20-1	13	TRBJ2-1	SARDLAGVRGEQF
TRBV27	14	TRBJ2-7	ASSLISGTGPYEQY
TRBV18	13	TRBJ2-7	ASSPGGASNYEQY
TRBV20-1	8	TRBJ2-7	SATRTEQY